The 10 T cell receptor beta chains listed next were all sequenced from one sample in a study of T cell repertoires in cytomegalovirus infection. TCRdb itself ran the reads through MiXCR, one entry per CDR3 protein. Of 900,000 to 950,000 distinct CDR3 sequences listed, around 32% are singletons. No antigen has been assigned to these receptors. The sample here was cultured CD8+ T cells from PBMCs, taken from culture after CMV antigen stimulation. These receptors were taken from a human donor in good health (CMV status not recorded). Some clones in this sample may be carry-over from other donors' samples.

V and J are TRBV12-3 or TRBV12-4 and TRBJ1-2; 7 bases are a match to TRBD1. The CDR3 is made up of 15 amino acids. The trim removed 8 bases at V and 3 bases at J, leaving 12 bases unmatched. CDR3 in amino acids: CASLNPGQPDYGYTF. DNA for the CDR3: TGTGCCAGCTTAAACCCGGGACAGCCTGACTATGGCTACACCTTC.

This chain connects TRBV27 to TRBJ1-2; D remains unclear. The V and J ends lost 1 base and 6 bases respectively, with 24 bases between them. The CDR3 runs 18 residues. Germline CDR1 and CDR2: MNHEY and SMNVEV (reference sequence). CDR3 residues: CASSLLVGRGSPGNGYTF. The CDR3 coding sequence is TGTGCCAGCAGTTTATTGGTAGGCCGCGGTTCCCCGGGAAATGGCTACACCTTC.

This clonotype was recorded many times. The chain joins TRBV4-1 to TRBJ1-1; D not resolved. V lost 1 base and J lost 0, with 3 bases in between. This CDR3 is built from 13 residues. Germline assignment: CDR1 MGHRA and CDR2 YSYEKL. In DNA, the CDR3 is TGCGCCAGCAGCCAAGGGATGAACACTGAAGCTTTCTTT. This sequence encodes CASSQGMNTEAFF.

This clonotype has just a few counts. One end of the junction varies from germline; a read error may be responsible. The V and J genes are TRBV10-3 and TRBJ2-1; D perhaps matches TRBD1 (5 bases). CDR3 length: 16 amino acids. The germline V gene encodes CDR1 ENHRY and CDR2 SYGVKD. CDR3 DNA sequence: TGTGCCATCAGTGAGTACAGGCAGGAAATCTACCATGAGCAGTTCTTC. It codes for CAISEYRQEIYHEQFF.

CDR3 amino acids: CASSSRREETQYF. For the CDR3, the DNA is TGTGCCAGCAGCTCCCGGAGAGAAGAGACCCAGTACTTC. J is TRBJ2-5 and V is TRBV5-5; D remains ambiguous. The germline V and J ends were trimmed by 3 bases and 3 bases, with 9 bases remaining between them. This CDR3 spans 13 amino acids. CDR1 is SGHKS, CDR2 YYEKEE, per germline (reference sequence).

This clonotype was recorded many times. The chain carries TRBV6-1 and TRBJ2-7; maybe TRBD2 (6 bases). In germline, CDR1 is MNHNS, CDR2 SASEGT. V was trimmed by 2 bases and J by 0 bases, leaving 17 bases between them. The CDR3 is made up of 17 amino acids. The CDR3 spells CASSERLLALSSYEQYF. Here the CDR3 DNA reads TGTGCCAGCAGTGAACGCCTGCTAGCGTTGAGCTCCTACGAGCAGTACTTC.

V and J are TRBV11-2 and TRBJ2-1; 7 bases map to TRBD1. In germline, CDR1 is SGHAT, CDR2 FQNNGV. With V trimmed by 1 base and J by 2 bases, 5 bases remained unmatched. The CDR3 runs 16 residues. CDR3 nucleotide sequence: TGTGCCAGCAGCTTAGGGCCGGGACAGCCCTACAATGAGCAGTTCTTC. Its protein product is CASSLGPGQPYNEQFF.

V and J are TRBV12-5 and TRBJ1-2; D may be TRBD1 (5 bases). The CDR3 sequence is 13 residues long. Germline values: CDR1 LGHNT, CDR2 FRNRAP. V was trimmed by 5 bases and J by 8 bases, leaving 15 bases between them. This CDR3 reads CASGPGTWYGYTF. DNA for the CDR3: TGTGCTAGTGGTCCAGGGACCTGGTACGGCTACACCTTC.

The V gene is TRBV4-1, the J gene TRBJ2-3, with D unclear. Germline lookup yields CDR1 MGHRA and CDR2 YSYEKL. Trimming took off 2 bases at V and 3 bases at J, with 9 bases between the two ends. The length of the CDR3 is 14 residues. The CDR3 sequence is CASSQSSFTDTQYF. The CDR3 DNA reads TGCGCCAGCAGCCAAAGTTCCTTTACAGATACGCAGTATTTT.

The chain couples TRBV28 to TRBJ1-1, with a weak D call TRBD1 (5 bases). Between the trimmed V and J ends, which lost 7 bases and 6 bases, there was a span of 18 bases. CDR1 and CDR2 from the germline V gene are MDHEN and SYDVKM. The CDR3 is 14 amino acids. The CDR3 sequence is CASTDPGPKAEAFF. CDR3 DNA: TGTGCCAGCACCGACCCAGGGCCTAAAGCTGAAGCTTTCTTT.